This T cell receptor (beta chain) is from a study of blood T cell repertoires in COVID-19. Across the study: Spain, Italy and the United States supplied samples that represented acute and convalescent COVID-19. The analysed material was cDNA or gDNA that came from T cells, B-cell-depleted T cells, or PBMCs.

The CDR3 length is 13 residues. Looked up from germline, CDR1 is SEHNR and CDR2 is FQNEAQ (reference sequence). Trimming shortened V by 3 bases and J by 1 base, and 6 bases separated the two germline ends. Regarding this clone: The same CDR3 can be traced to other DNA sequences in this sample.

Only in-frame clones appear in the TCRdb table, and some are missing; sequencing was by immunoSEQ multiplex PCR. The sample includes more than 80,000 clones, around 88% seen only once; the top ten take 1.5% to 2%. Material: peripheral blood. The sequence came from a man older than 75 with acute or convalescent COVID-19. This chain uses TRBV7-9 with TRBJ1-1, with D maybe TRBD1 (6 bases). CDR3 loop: CASSLTGNTEAFF. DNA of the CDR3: TGTGCCAGCAGCTTGACAGGGAACACTGAAGCTTTCTTT.